Described below is a single T cell receptor beta chain sequence and its context. The antigen is undetermined. These data are taken from a study of cytomegalovirus exposure and HLA in healthy donors. Study results and limitations: There were a few CMV-associated chains whose specificity for CMV antigens was confirmed in vitro.

The germline V gene has CDR1 KGHSH and CDR2 LQKENI. There are 14 residues in the CDR3. V was pared by 1 base and J by 4 bases, with 10 bases between. Researchers ran the PCR with 60 Vbeta and 13 Jbeta primers. Libraries were prepared by immunoSEQ multiplex PCR; TCRdb keeps only in-frame clonotypes and omits some of them. The table includes approximately 180,000 clones, approximately 80% detected once. The chain uses TRBV18 and TRBJ1-1, with TRBD1 as a possible D gene (5 bases). The clonotype originates from a man younger than 30 in good health and CMV-seronegative. Sequenced input: PBMCs. CDR3 amino acids: CASSPRRGGTEAFF. For the CDR3, the DNA is TGTGCCAGCTCACCACGGAGGGGAGGCACTGAAGCTTTCTTT.